This T cell receptor beta chain is drawn from a study of shared clonotypes between healthy human individuals (dated by TCRdb to the early 2020s). Turning to the overall study: Three men and a couple of women, aged 18 to 49 years, made up the cohort. Blood TCR repertoires of a handful of healthy adults were deeply sequenced to estimate repertoire size and the extent of clonotype sharing between individuals. Each donor's leukapheresis produced roughly between about 0.8 and 8.9 billion PBMCs. To increase sequencing depth and limit assay-specific biases, different laboratories used diverse techniques to prepare libraries and sequence TCR repertoires. For each donor, CD4 naive and CD4 memory were each given three plates, CD8 naive was given two plates, and CD8 memory was given one plate. Overall study outcomes, separate from this receptor: Only blood was sampled, and tissue TCR repertoires likely differ from those in blood. Even with the large sequencing depth, rarefaction of the sorted-subset datasets indicated that sequencing was incomplete. Higher generation probabilities were observed for clonotypes shared by all four sorted-subset donors than for non-shared clonotypes. Pairwise subsampling led to the expectation that sequencing depth would affect the degree of clonotype sharing among donors. Naive subsets generally had larger estimated clonotype richness than memory subsets did. Across four donors, around 5.4% of naive CD4, over 3% of naive CD8, under 2.5% of memory CD4, and around 0.4% of memory CD8 clonotypes were shared. Because the study included only a small number of donors, the genetic and exposure-history diversity represented was limited.

On this clone: What antigen it recognizes has not been identified. Base-call qualities are not available, and no considerably larger clone is one nucleotide away.

TCR CDR3 regions were amplified from genomic DNA by multiplex PCR using the deep immunoSEQ assay. For each cell subset, the extracted genomic DNA was distributed evenly across all wells of several immunoSEQ 96-well plates, and each plate served as one replicate. For sorted subsets, roughly 190 ng of genomic DNA, equivalent to some 30,000 T cell genomes, went into each replicate PCR. The purified libraries were quantified using a Qubit 3.0 fluorometer, sized with a Bioanalyzer 2100, and then quantified again using the KAPA Library Quantification kit. Every immunoSEQ 96-well plate was sequenced on a separate single-read 150-cycle Illumina NextSeq 550 flow cell. In the original analysis: The immunoSEQ output contained only junctional sequences without quality scores, so filtering could not match that applied to full-length reads. To assign V/J genes and CDR3, sequences were annotated against IMGT germline references using PyIR, a Python wrapper for IgBLAST v1.9. Any read was removed if the V/J assignment was weak (E-value above 1e-6), the CDR3 was missing, or the read contained stop codons, out-of-frame junctions, or ambiguous translated residues. V3J clonotypes were defined as sequences sharing an identical inferred V gene, J gene, and CDR3 amino acid sequence. Percentage overlap between repertoires was calculated by dividing the number of shared unique clonotypes by the size of the smaller repertoire. Repertoire richness was assessed with RTK rarefaction, the Chao1 estimator, and Recon v2.1 estimates of unobserved clonotypes. Generation probabilities were computed with OLGA for all TCRbeta clonotypes obtained by the gDNA method from several donors. Not all clones reach the TCRdb copy of this immuneACCESS table, which keeps in-frame sequences only. Checked studies attribute under half of the gap to unresolved V genes and leave the rest unexplained. V, J and clone size are taken as reported in that table, and D and trimming were inferred from the DNA itself. The sample table records 1.5 million to 2.5 million clones; 85% to 95% of these occur just once. The ten top clones hold less than 1.5% of the sample.

Inclusive of the bounding cysteine and phenylalanine, the CDR3 is 15 residues long. The DNA shown is the 45-base CDR3, in frame from base 1. CDR1 and CDR2 (PRHDT, FYEKMQ) derive from the germline V gene (reference sequence). The junction carries 8 bases between V and J, which are trimmed by 0 bases and 2 bases respectively. For the CD8 naive samples, CD45RO-negative cells were positively selected for CCR7, yielding a CD45RA+CCR7+ population from which TemRA cells were excluded. The donors were healthy, HIV-negative adults who had no recently reported acute infections or vaccinations. Every donor was a Caucasian adult residing in Nashville, Tennessee, USA. Blood was collected by leukapheresis, and PBMCs were isolated by Ficoll-Histopaque density gradient centrifugation and then cryopreserved in liquid nitrogen vapor phase. Analytical flow cytometry was used to check the purity and quantity of every magnetically sorted T cell population. Genomic DNA was isolated from every sorted fraction and measured by UV absorbance on a Nanodrop 2000c.

The TCR sequence derives from a man in his late teens or twenties in good health. This chain joins TRBV13 to TRBJ1-5; confidence is insufficient to name the D gene. Sample: naive CD8+ T cells sorted from blood. The sample's cell subset or site label, in plain terms: CD45RA+CCR7+. The CDR3 is CASSLGGYGNQPQHF. The sequenced DNA: TGTGCCAGCAGCTTAGGAGGGTACGGCAATCAGCCCCAGCATTTT.